The 30 T cell receptor beta chains in this list originate from one sample, sequenced in a study of naive and memory T cell subsets. Amplification of ligated cDNA took four PCR rounds with SP2 and nested alpha and beta constant primers. TCRdb independently ran MiXCR on the 5' RACE reads; one entry per CDR3 protein. Of 50,000 to 60,000 distinct CDR3 sequences in the sample, about 7.1% are singletons; the top ten hold 9% to 10%. A UMI-containing oligonucleotide was joined by 3' ligation to the TCR cDNA template. The receptors originated from a female donor in good health.

There are a few counts of this clonotype. The J gene is TRBJ2-3, the V gene TRBV4-3, with D tentatively TRBD1 (6 bases). Deletions cut 6 bases from V and 5 bases from J, with 21 bases between. CDR3 size: 16 residues. The germline gives CDR1 LGHNA, CDR2 YSLEER. Here the CDR3 reads CASSLQAQGLIDTQYF. CDR3 nucleotides: TGCGCCAGCAGTCTACAAGCTCAGGGGCTTATAGATACGCAGTATTTT.

The table lists this clonotype with many counts. The CDR3 here is CASRPPQANPRDSPLHF. CDR3 DNA sequence: TGTGCCAGCAGACCACCTCAGGCGAACCCAAGGGATTCACCCCTCCACTTT. The chain has TRBV6-2 or TRBV6-3 and TRBJ1-6; D is uncertain. The CDR3 totals 17 residues. Looked up from germline, CDR1 is MNHEY and CDR2 is SVGEGT. Trimming cost V 6 bases and J 8 bases, with 23 bases left between them.

Ten or more counts support this clonotype. This rearrangement joins TRBV28 to TRBJ1-5, with 9 bases identical to TRBD1. The CDR3 runs to 14 residues. V shed 5 bases and J 7 bases; nucleotides not matched to a gene: 6. Germline V gives CDR1 MDHEN, CDR2 SYDVKM. The CDR3 sequence is CASSPGQGGQPQHF. For the CDR3, the DNA is TGTGCCAGCAGTCCGGGACAGGGAGGACAGCCCCAGCATTTT.

This clonotype was picked up many times. The rearrangement links TRBV7-3 to TRBJ1-1; D may be TRBD1 (6 bases). The CDR3 consists of 13 residues. Trimming took 5 bases from V and 7 from J, leaving 14 bases between them. Per the germline V gene, CDR1 is SGHTA and CDR2 is FQGTGA. The CDR3 DNA follows: TGTGCCAGCAGCCCCGGACAGACCGATGAAGCTTTCTTT. Translated, it gives CASSPGQTDEAFF.

The table lists this clonotype with a few counts. The chain employs TRBV29-1 and TRBJ1-1, with D uncertain. CDR1 and CDR2 (germline): SQVTM, ANQGSEA. This CDR3 comprises 12 residues. Trimming shortened V by 4 bases and J by 1 base, and 7 bases separated the two germline ends. The CDR3 spells CSVVTENTEAFF. The CDR3 bases are TGCAGCGTTGTAACAGAGAACACTGAAGCTTTCTTT.

This clonotype was counted between two and nine times. This rearrangement joins TRBV12-3 or TRBV12-4 to TRBJ1-2; 7 bases fit TRBD1. CDR3 size: 13 residues. The J segment lost 7 bases and the V segment lost 6 bases, leaving 8 bases of the junction unmatched. CDR3 loop: CASRPDRAFGYTF. The DNA of the CDR3 is TGTGCCAGCAGACCCGACAGGGCGTTTGGCTACACCTTC.

This clonotype was seen repeatedly, ten times or more. The V and J genes are TRBV4-1 and TRBJ1-4; D is unclear. V gave up 4 bases and J gave up 3 bases, with 21 bases separating them. The V gene's germline CDR1 is MGHRA and CDR2 YSYEKL. The CDR3 is 18 residues long. The CDR3 reads CASSLGKWGQDSNEKLFF. For the CDR3, the DNA is TGCGCCAGCAGCCTTGGAAAATGGGGTCAGGATTCTAATGAAAAACTGTTTTTT.

The table lists this clonotype with a few counts. The chain is built from TRBV7-2 and TRBJ2-3; 16 nucleotides agree with TRBD2. CDR1 SGHTA and CDR2 FQGNSA come from the germline V gene. This CDR3 is 18 amino acids long. The V and J ends lost 5 bases and 3 bases, in that order; junction bases with no gene match: 8. The CDR3 DNA is TGTGCCAGCAGCCCACCGGGACTAGCGGGGGGGCGAACAGATACGCAGTATTTT. It is translated as CASSPPGLAGGRTDTQYF.

In this sample, this clonotype turned up a few times. J is TRBJ2-7 and V is TRBV6-1, with D possibly being TRBD2 (5 bases). The CDR3 runs to 12 residues. The V end was cut by 4 bases, the J end by 4 bases, with 8 bases between. CDR1 and CDR2 (germline): MNHNS, SASEGT. CDR3 residues: CASSVTGYEQYF. The CDR3 region has the DNA TGTGCCAGCAGTGTGACGGGATACGAGCAGTACTTC.

This clonotype was counted a few times. The V gene is TRBV9, the J gene TRBJ2-5, with TRBD2 matching over 7 bases. V lost 3 bases and J lost 3; bases outside the gene matches: 8. There are 15 residues in the CDR3. CDR1 is SGDLS, CDR2 YYNGEE, per germline. The CDR3 protein is CASSGGLSIEETQYF. CDR3 nucleotide sequence: TGTGCCAGCAGCGGGGGACTATCGATCGAAGAGACCCAGTACTTC.

This clonotype was picked up a small number of times. This chain connects TRBV25-1 to TRBJ2-6, with 7 positions matching TRBD1. CDR3 length: 18 amino acids. With 4 bases clipped from V and 0 bases from J, the junction kept 9 bases outside the gene matches. Germline V lookup: CDR1 MGHDK, CDR2 SYGVNS. The DNA of the CDR3 is TGTGCCAGCAGTGGAACCGGGACAGCCGACTCTGGGGCCAACGTCCTGACTTTC. It translates to CASSGTGTADSGANVLTF.

The CDR3 region is CASSYINRNSPLHF. The CDR3, as DNA: TGTGCCAGCAGCTATATTAACCGTAATTCACCCCTCCACTTT. V gene TRBV6-6 combines with J gene TRBJ1-6; D gene ambiguous. The V end lost 6 bases, the J end lost 6 bases, and 12 bases lay between the germline ends. CDR1 and CDR2 from the germline V gene are MNHNY and SVGAGI (reference sequence). The CDR3 is 14 residues long.

This clonotype showed up many times. The rearrangement links TRBV7-9 to TRBJ1-6, with TRBD1 matching over 10 bases. V lost 5 bases, J lost 7 bases, and 5 bases stayed unmatched. Germline CDR1 and CDR2: SEHNR and FQNEAQ (reference sequence). CDR3 length: 15 amino acids. CDR3 residues: CASSGRQGANSPLHF. CDR3 coding DNA: TGTGCCAGCAGCGGGAGACAGGGGGCGAATTCACCCCTCCACTTT. Combining the CDR3 with reference TRBV7-9 and TRBJ1-6 gives the whole variable domain DTGVSQNPRHKITKRGQNVTFRCDPISEHNRLYWYRQTLGQGPEFLTYFQNEAQLEKSRLLSDRFSAERPKGSFSTLEIQRTEQGDSAMYLCASSGRQGANSPLHFGNGTRLTVT.

This clonotype was seen repeatedly, ten times or more. The chain employs TRBV20-1 and TRBJ2-3, with 8 nucleotides matching TRBD2. Losses at the gene ends were 0 bases for V and 0 bases for J; bases not matched to a gene: 11. The CDR3 loop spans 18 amino acids. CDR1 and CDR2 (germline): DFQATT, SNEGSKA (reference sequence). CDR3 bases: TGCAGTGCTAGAGATCCCTCCTGGGGCGGGAGGAGCACAGATACGCAGTATTTT. Amino acids: CSARDPSWGGRSTDTQYF.

This clonotype was counted at least ten times. The chain carries TRBV7-8 and TRBJ1-4; a possible D gene is TRBD1 (6 bases). Germline V CDR1 and CDR2: SGHVS, FQNEAQ. The CDR3 is 16 amino acids. Trimming pared 5 bases from V and 8 bases from J, leaving 21 bases between. In DNA, the CDR3 is TGTGCCAGCAGCCTAGGGTCCGGACAGCGGGGCGAAAAACTGTTTTTT. Residues: CASSLGSGQRGEKLFF.

The chain has TRBV7-2 and TRBJ2-2; 9 nucleotides align to TRBD2. Germline V gene data show CDR1 as SGHTA and CDR2 as FQGNSA. CDR3 length: 19 residues. V trimming: 2 bases; J trimming: 4 bases; junction bases outside the gene matches: 14. The CDR3 DNA sequence: TGTGCCAGCAGCTTACTCCCGTCCAAAGCGGGGGGACTCACCGGGGAGCTGTTTTTT. It translates to CASSLLPSKAGGLTGELFF.

This clonotype was recorded a few times. J is TRBJ1-5 and V is TRBV7-2; 7 bases align to TRBD1. The CDR3 sequence is 14 residues long. Trimming cost V 4 bases and J 2 bases; bases outside gene matches: 2. Germline V gene data show CDR1 as SGHTA and CDR2 as FQGNSA. The CDR3 here is CASSSGQGNQPQHF. The CDR3 nucleotides read TGTGCCAGCAGCTCAGGACAGGGCAATCAGCCCCAGCATTTT.

Turning to this clonotype: Germline is not matched at one junction end, which may reflect a read error. V usage is TRBV10-3 and J usage is TRBJ1-2; D gene uncertain. The CDR3 totals 12 residues. Germline CDR1 is ENHRY and CDR2 is SYGVKD. Here the CDR3 reads CAIQSGPYGDTF. DNA for the CDR3: TGTGCCATCCAAAGCGGGCCTTATGGCGACACCTTC.

CDR3 nucleotides: TGCAGTGCTTGGACAGGGGATTCCGAGCAGTACTTC. It codes for CSAWTGDSEQYF. The rearrangement uses TRBV20-1 and TRBJ2-7, with 9 bases lining up with TRBD1. Per germline, CDR1 DFQATT and CDR2 SNEGSKA (reference sequence). V lost 5 bases and J lost 6; bases outside the gene matches: 5. The CDR3 has 12 amino acids.

This chain joins TRBV2 and TRBJ2-7, with D uncertain. The V end was cut by 4 bases, the J end by 0 bases, with 7 bases between. Germline V CDR1 and CDR2: SNHLY, FYNNEI. The CDR3 runs 13 residues. As DNA, the CDR3 is TGTGCCAGCAGTGGTCCTGGCTCCTACGAGCAGTACTTC. Residues: CASSGPGSYEQYF.

This clonotype was counted at least ten times. DNA for the CDR3: TGTGCCAGCAGTTTAGACAGGGAAACAGATACGCAGTATTTT. This codes for CASSLDRETDTQYF. The chain joins TRBV12-3 or TRBV12-4 to TRBJ2-3; the D gene is possibly TRBD1 (6 bases). V was cut by 1 base and J by 3 bases, with 8 bases left in between. CDR3 length equals 14 residues.

The table lists this clonotype with many counts. DNA for the CDR3: TGTGCCAGCAGCCAAGGCAGGGGATTTGAGCCCCAGCATTTT. Amino acids: CASSQGRGFEPQHF. V is TRBV6-2 or TRBV6-3 and J is TRBJ1-5; the D gene is possibly TRBD1 (6 bases). This CDR3 contains 14 residues. Per germline, CDR1 MNHEY and CDR2 SVGEGT. V was clipped by 6 bases and J by 8 bases, with 17 bases between them.

The table lists this clonotype with many counts. The rearrangement joins TRBV29-1 to TRBJ2-3, with 9 nucleotides matching TRBD2. Germline trimming cut 3 bases from V and 5 bases from J; bases unmatched to any gene: 9. Germline V gives CDR1 SQVTM, CDR2 ANQGSEA. The CDR3 sequence is 15 residues long. CDR3 sequence (DNA): TGCAGCGTTGAGGGTCCTAGCGGGGCAATAGATACGCAGTATTTT. Translated: CSVEGPSGAIDTQYF.

This chain connects TRBV5-5 to TRBJ1-3; 7 bases are a match to TRBD1. The CDR3 has 14 amino acids. Germline CDR1 SGHKS, CDR2 YYEKEE (reference sequence). With V trimmed by 4 bases and J by 2 bases, 3 bases remained unmatched. This CDR3 reads CASSRQGTGNTIYF. As DNA, the CDR3 is TGTGCCAGCAGCCGACAGGGTACTGGAAACACCATATATTTT.

This clonotype has ten or more counts. The V call is TRBV6-6, the J call TRBJ1-5; no clear D. This CDR3 is built from 16 residues. CDR1 and CDR2 from the germline V gene are MNHNY and SVGAGI (reference sequence). V lost 6 bases and J lost 0, with 15 bases in between. The CDR3 DNA is TGTGCCAGCAGGGCACCGGGGATATATAGCAATCAGCCCCAGCATTTT. Its translation: CASRAPGIYSNQPQHF.

The chain recombines TRBV7-9 with TRBJ2-3; tentatively, D is TRBD2 (6 bases). The germline gives CDR1 SEHNR, CDR2 FQNEAQ (reference sequence). V was shortened by 4 bases and J by 4 bases, with 15 bases between the two germline ends. This CDR3 is 15 amino acids long. The CDR3 reads CASSSRTVAADTQYF. Here the CDR3 DNA reads TGTGCCAGCAGCTCCAGGACGGTAGCGGCAGATACGCAGTATTTT.

This clonotype was detected ten times or more. The V call is TRBV12-3 or TRBV12-4, the J call TRBJ1-4; D is unresolved. The CDR3 is 14 amino acids. V dropped 5 bases and J dropped 0 bases, with 7 bases sitting between them. The CDR3 loop is CASSRASTNEKLFF. CDR3 DNA: TGTGCCAGCAGTCGGGCGTCAACTAATGAAAAACTGTTTTTT.

This clonotype was detected ten times or more. DNA for the CDR3: TGTGCCAGCAGTTACTCCACGGGTCGGACTGAAGCTTTCTTT. Translating it yields CASSYSTGRTEAFF. The rearrangement links TRBV6-2 or TRBV6-3 to TRBJ1-1; D remains ambiguous. CDR3 length: 14 residues. V lost 0 bases, J lost 5 bases, and 10 bases lay in between. Germline assignment: CDR1 MNHEY and CDR2 SVGEGT.

This clonotype was observed a handful of times. The gene calls are TRBV9 and TRBJ2-2, with D possibly matching TRBD2 (5 bases). Deletions cut 1 base from V and 0 bases from J, with 7 bases between. Germline CDR1 is SGDLS and CDR2 is YYNGEE. The CDR3 contains 15 residues. The CDR3 DNA reads TGTGCCAGCAGCGTACTCGGGGCGAACACCGGGGAGCTGTTTTTT. Its translation is CASSVLGANTGELFF.

This clonotype was seen ten or more times. CDR3 nucleotides: TGTGCCAGCAGTGGGTTAGGGACCCTTTTTAAGGACACTGAAGCTTTCTTT. Its translation is CASSGLGTLFKDTEAFF. V and J are TRBV5-4 and TRBJ1-1, with D maybe TRBD1 (5 bases). Germline loops: CDR1 SGHNT, CDR2 YYREEE (reference sequence). Trimming cost V 5 bases and J 3 bases, with 23 bases left between them. This CDR3 comprises 17 residues.